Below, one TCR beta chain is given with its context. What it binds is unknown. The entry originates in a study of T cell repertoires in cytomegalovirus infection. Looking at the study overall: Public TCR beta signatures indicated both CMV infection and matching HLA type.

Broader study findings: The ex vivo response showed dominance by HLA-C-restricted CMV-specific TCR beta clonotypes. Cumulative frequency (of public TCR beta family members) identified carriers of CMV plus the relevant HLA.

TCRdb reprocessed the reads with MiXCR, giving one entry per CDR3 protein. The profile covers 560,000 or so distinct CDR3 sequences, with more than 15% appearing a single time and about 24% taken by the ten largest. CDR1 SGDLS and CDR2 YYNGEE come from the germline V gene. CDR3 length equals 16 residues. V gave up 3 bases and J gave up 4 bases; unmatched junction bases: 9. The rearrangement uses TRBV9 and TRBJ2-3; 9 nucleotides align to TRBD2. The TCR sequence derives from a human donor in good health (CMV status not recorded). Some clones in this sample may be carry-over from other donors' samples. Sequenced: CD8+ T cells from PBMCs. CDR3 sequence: CASSAGGRAGADTQYF. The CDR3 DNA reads TGTGCCAGCAGCGCTGGCGGGAGGGCCGGTGCAGATACGCAGTATTTT.